What follows are 20 T cell receptor beta chains derived from one specimen sequenced in a study of a mutant IDH1 vaccine in newly diagnosed glioma. Their cognate antigens are unknown. Generated by immunoSEQ multiplex PCR, the TCRdb table keeps only in-frame clones and is missing some. The table shows about 65,000 clones, with roughly 81% occurring only once. Described time point: week 23, last vaccination. Each vaccine dose was 300 ug of mutant IDH1 20-mer peptide, with topical imiquimod. Source: PBMCs, taken from a glioma patient whose treatment included an IDH1 peptide vaccine. The origin of the receptors is a man under 40 with glioma.

This chain links TRBV28 with TRBJ2-1, with 13 nucleotides matching TRBD2. The CDR3 contains 17 residues. The trim removed 2 bases at V and 5 bases at J, leaving 6 bases unmatched. Looked up from germline, CDR1 is MDHEN and CDR2 is SYDVKM. In DNA, the CDR3 is TGTGCCAGCAGTTTACCCACACTAGCGGGGGGGCACAATGAGCAGTTCTTC. This codes for CASSLPTLAGGHNEQFF.

A note on this clone: One junction end disagrees with the germline gene, perhaps due to a read error. Other DNA sequences of this sample code for an identical CDR3. V is TRBV27 and J is TRBJ1-5; D remains unclear. The CDR3 covers 15 residues. The germline V gene encodes CDR1 MNHEY and CDR2 SMNVEV (reference sequence). CDR3 DNA sequence: TGCGCCAGCAGTTGGACGGGATTTAGCAATCAGCCCCAGCATTTT. Its translation is CASSWTGFSNQPQHF.

This chain joins TRBV18 and TRBJ1-4; D uncertain. The ends were cut back, 4 bases at V and 5 bases at J, with 8 bases in the middle. This CDR3 is built from 13 residues. Per germline, CDR1 KGHSH and CDR2 LQKENI. In DNA, the CDR3 is TGTGCCAGCTCACAACAGTCAAATGAAAAACTGTTTTTT. Its translation: CASSQQSNEKLFF.

The chain couples TRBV14 to TRBJ1-6; D call uncertain. Germline loops: CDR1 SGHDN, CDR2 FVKESK. Deletions cut 4 bases from V and 7 bases from J, with 17 bases between. The CDR3 is made up of 16 amino acids. The CDR3 coding sequence is TGTGCCAGCAGCCCCTTACCGGGCCTAGGGAATTCACCCCTCCACTTT. Translation: CASSPLPGLGNSPLHF.

There are a few counts of this clone. The rearrangement links TRBV28 to TRBJ1-1; D call uncertain. The CDR3 is 11 amino acids. Germline loops: CDR1 MDHEN, CDR2 SYDVKM. The V end was cut by 8 bases, the J end by 3 bases, with 7 bases between. The CDR3 loop is CASWADTEAFF. CDR3 DNA: TGTGCCAGCTGGGCGGACACTGAAGCTTTCTTT.

The chain joins TRBV2 to TRBJ2-1, with D uncertain. CDR3 size: 13 residues. V was shortened by 8 bases and J by 6 bases, with 14 bases between the two germline ends. Per germline, CDR1 SNHLY and CDR2 FYNNEI. CDR3 sequence: CASVAENGNEQFF. The CDR3 coding sequence is TGTGCCAGCGTTGCAGAGAACGGCAATGAGCAGTTCTTC.

This chain links TRBV7-9 with TRBJ2-1; no clear D. CDR1 and CDR2 from the germline V gene are SEHNR and FQNEAQ (reference sequence). Trimming left V 1 base short and J 6 bases short, with 10 bases between. The CDR3 runs to 14 residues. CDR3 DNA: TGTGCCAGCAGCTTAGTGAGGCAGGTCAATGAGCAGTTCTTC. Its translation: CASSLVRQVNEQFF.

The CDR3 DNA follows: TGTGCCAGCAGTCCAGGACAGGGTAGCTATGGCTACACCTTC. Residues: CASSPGQGSYGYTF. The gene calls are TRBV28 and TRBJ1-2; the match to TRBD1 covers 8 bases. The V gene end was trimmed by 5 bases and the J gene end by 4 bases; junction bases not matched to a gene: 6. The CDR3 has 14 residues. Germline V gene sequence: CDR1 MDHEN, CDR2 SYDVKM.

This clone has a single count. The J gene is TRBJ2-7, the V gene TRBV4-1; TRBD1 matches at 7 bases. Germline CDR1 MGHRA, CDR2 YSYEKL. V was pared by 1 base and J by 1 base, with 13 bases of the junction left unmatched. The CDR3 has 18 amino acids. CDR3 residues: CASSQVLQRQGWSYEQYF. The CDR3 DNA is TGCGCCAGCAGCCAAGTTCTCCAAAGACAGGGTTGGTCCTACGAGCAGTACTTC.

The genes are TRBV5-1 and TRBJ1-2, with 8 bases lining up with TRBD1. Germline trimming cut 4 bases from V and 8 bases from J; bases unmatched to any gene: 7. This CDR3 comprises 13 residues. In germline, CDR1 is SGHRS, CDR2 YFSETQ. The CDR3 nucleotides read TGCGCCAGCAGCCAGACAGGGGATATGGGCTACACCTTC. Its translation is CASSQTGDMGYTF.

The V and J genes are TRBV15 and TRBJ2-3; the match to TRBD2 covers 14 bases. This CDR3 is built from 17 residues. CDR1 is LNHNV and CDR2 is YYDKDF in the germline V gene (reference sequence). J gave up 6 bases and V 2 bases, and 7 bases lay outside the gene matches. The CDR3 loop is CATSRPPRTSGRDTQYF. The CDR3 nucleotides read TGTGCCACCAGCAGACCGCCTAGGACTAGCGGGAGGGATACGCAGTATTTT. Drawing the rest from reference TRBV15 and TRBJ2-3, the complete variable domain is DAMVIQNPRYQVTQFGKPVTLSCSQTLNHNVMYWYQQKSSQAPKLLFHYYDKDFNNEADTPDNFQSRRPNTSFCFLDIRSPGLGDTAMYLCATSRPPRTSGRDTQYFGPGTRLTVL.

The V gene is TRBV11-2, the J gene TRBJ1-1; 9 positions agree with TRBD1. The junction had 12 bases not matched to a gene; V was cut back by 5 bases and J by 11 bases. CDR3 length: 14 residues. Germline CDR1 and CDR2: SGHAT and FQNNGV. CDR3 DNA sequence: TGTGCCAGCAGCGACGGGACAGGGATCAGGGTGGCTTTCTTT. Translation gives CASSDGTGIRVAFF. Using reference TRBV11-2 and TRBJ1-1 for the parts outside the CDR3, the full variable domain is EAGVAQSPRYKIIEKRQSVAFWCNPISGHATLYWYQQILGQGPKLLIQFQNNGVVDDSQLPKDRFSAERLKGVDSTLKIQPAKLEDSAVYLCASSDGTGIRVAFFGQGTRLTVV.

As to this clone: The conserved phenylalanine or tryptophan is not found at the CDR3 terminus, so this likely reflects a read error. The limits of the CDR3 on the DNA are not certain, so only TCRdb's listed CDR3 is given. The genes are TRBV6-6 and TRBJ1-6. Both ends counted, the CDR3 spans 10 residues. Looked up from germline, CDR1 is MNHNY and CDR2 is SVGAGI (reference sequence). CDR3 protein: CASSRLGLKH.

This sequence joins TRBV11-2 and TRBJ2-1; 8 bases align to TRBD1. The CDR3 has 15 amino acids. Germline CDR1 reads SGHAT; CDR2 reads FQNNGV. Trimming removed 5 bases from V and 8 bases from J; junction bases left unmatched: 11. The DNA for the CDR3 is TGTGCCAGCAGCCCCGGGACAGGAACCATCGATGAGCAGTTCTTC. Translated, it gives CASSPGTGTIDEQFF.

The CDR3 nucleotides read TGTGCCAGCAGCGTATCCAGCTGGAACACCGGGGAGCTGTTTTTT. The encoded protein is CASSVSSWNTGELFF. The chain couples TRBV9 to TRBJ2-2; D is uncertain. Trimming took off 1 base at V and 1 base at J, with 8 bases between the two ends. Looked up from germline, CDR1 is SGDLS and CDR2 is YYNGEE. The CDR3 runs to 15 residues.

This chain uses TRBV13 with TRBJ1-1, with D possibly TRBD1 on 5 matching bases. Trimming left V 4 bases short and J 3 bases short, with 15 bases between. Germline V CDR1 and CDR2: PRHDT, FYEKMQ (reference sequence). The CDR3 has 15 amino acids. The CDR3 sequence is CASSWVGGEDTEAFF. For the CDR3, the DNA is TGTGCCAGCAGCTGGGTGGGGGGAGAGGACACTGAAGCTTTCTTT. Together with reference TRBV13 and TRBJ1-1, the CDR3 gives the full variable domain: AAGVIQSPRHLIKEKRETATLKCYPIPRHDTVYWYQQGPGQDPQFLISFYEKMQSDKGSIPDRFSAQQFSDYHSELNMSSLELGDSALYFCASSWVGGEDTEAFFGQGTRLTVV.

The chain links TRBV5-1 to TRBJ2-7, with TRBD1 as a possible D gene (5 bases). The ends were cut back, 4 bases at V and 6 bases at J, with 23 bases in the middle. Germline loops: CDR1 SGHRS, CDR2 YFSETQ. The CDR3 spans 16 residues. For the CDR3, the DNA is TGCGCCAGCAGCCTAATAGACAGTCCACCCTCGGGCGAGCAGTACTTC. Protein sequence: CASSLIDSPPSGEQYF.

The rearrangement links TRBV7-9 to TRBJ2-5, with D perhaps TRBD1 (6 bases). Between the trimmed V and J ends, which lost 5 bases and 0 bases, there was a span of 16 bases. Per the germline V gene, CDR1 is SEHNR and CDR2 is FQNEAQ (reference sequence). CDR3 length: 16 amino acids. The CDR3 DNA sequence: TGTGCCAGCAGCAAAGGGACAAGCGAGTACCAAGAGACCCAGTACTTC. This translates into CASSKGTSEYQETQYF.

V gene TRBV19 combines with J gene TRBJ2-7; 7 nucleotides align to TRBD1. The length of the CDR3 is 13 residues. V shed 6 bases and J 2 bases; nucleotides not matched to a gene: 4. Germline V gene sequence: CDR1 LNHDA, CDR2 SQIVND (reference sequence). CDR3 nucleotide sequence: TGTGCCAGTAGCCCGGGGACAGCCTACGAGCAGTACTTC. It specifies CASSPGTAYEQYF.

This sequence joins TRBV6-1 and TRBJ2-5; D unresolved. The DNA end is a closer match to TRBJ2-7, so the J assignment may be wrong. The CDR3 loop spans 14 amino acids. The germline V gene encodes CDR1 MNHNS and CDR2 SASEGT. CDR3 sequence reads: CASSDWGFPYEQYF. The CDR3 DNA reads as TGTGCCAGCAGTGACTGGGGATTTCCCTACGAGCAGTACTTC.